This T cell receptor (beta chain) was documented in a study of T cells in Graves' hyperthyroidism and ophthalmopathy. Germline V gene lookup returns CDR1 DFQATT and CDR2 SNEGSKA (reference sequence). V gave up 5 bases and J gave up 5 bases; unmatched junction bases: 8. This CDR3 has 14 amino acids. TCR beta CDR3 regions were amplified from RNA transcripts. A set of HTBI primers served as the primers for a first-round RT-PCR of the TCR CDR3. TCRdb reprocessed the multiplex PCR reads with MiXCR, giving one entry per CDR3 protein. The sample lists about 360,000 distinct CDR3 sequences; about 13% were seen once.

The source is a man between 25 and 39 years old with Graves' hyperthyroidism that later progressed to Graves' ophthalmopathy. Sequencing was carried out using blood. The chain recombines TRBV20-1 with TRBJ2-2; 7 bases agree with TRBD2. The CDR3, as DNA: TGCAGTGCTCCAGCGGGGCCGGGAACCGGGGAGCTGTTTTTT. Translated, it gives CSAPAGPGTGELFF.